This T cell receptor (beta chain) is drawn from a study of PD-1 blockade in classical Hodgkin lymphoma. Germline CDR1 and CDR2: MNHEY and SVGAGI. Trimming took off 3 bases at V and 2 bases at J, with 13 bases between the two ends. The CDR3 runs 15 residues. Findings and limits, study-wide: Why repertoires differed is undefined; disease activity or prior therapy possibly contributed. The study reported lower baseline TCR diversity in newly diagnosed patients than in healthy donors.

The assay was immunoSEQ multiplex PCR, and TCRdb's table has in-frame clones only and misses some. The data contain about 30,000 clones, over 75% of them singletons. As to time point: cycle 4 day 1 (C4D1), after 6 weeks of nivolumab. Each patient relapsed following autologous stem cell transplantation, and prior brentuximab vedotin exposure differed. Turning to this clone: Antigen unknown.

The chain employs TRBV6-5 and TRBJ2-5; D is perhaps TRBD1 (6 bases). Sequenced here: peripheral blood mononuclear cells (PBMCs), sampled before the fourth cycle of nivolumab. The source is a human donor with classical Hodgkin lymphoma. CDR3 loop: CASSYSHDRQETQYF. CDR3 DNA: TGTGCCAGCAGTTATTCCCACGACAGGCAAGAGACCCAGTACTTC.